A selection of T cell receptor beta chains follows, all from one sample in a study of cytomegalovirus exposure and HLA in healthy donors. The data were produced by immunoSEQ multiplex PCR, yet TCRdb's version contains in-frame clones alone and is incomplete. Its clone listing holds tens of thousands of clones. Sequenced material: PBMCs. The receptors come from a man aged 40-55 years in good health and CMV-seronegative. Each CDR3 is given with its conserved first and last residue. The order of the fields is clone size, V gene, CDR3 protein. A row's size may be missing; if present it is once, few, many or a size class.

clone size: NA
V gene: TRBV30
CDR3 protein: CARTQGWNSPLHF

clone size: NA
V gene: TRBV29-1
CDR3 protein: CSVGLSYGYTF

clone size: NA
V gene: TRBV7-9
CDR3 protein: CASSSPGTGRANTGELFF

clone size: NA
V gene: TRBV5-1
CDR3 protein: CASSAQGEETQYF

clone size: NA
V gene: TRBV2
CDR3 protein: CASSDRAGGRREQYF

clone size: NA
V gene: TRBV7-8
CDR3 protein: CASSQAENYGYTF

clone size: NA
V gene: TRBV19
CDR3 protein: CASSDWRTGGRNEQYF

clone size: NA
V gene: TRBV30
CDR3 protein: CAYRLAGPYEQYF

clone size: NA
V gene: TRBV30
CDR3 protein: CAWKGRLNYGYTF

clone size: NA
V gene: TRBV6-5
CDR3 protein: CASSTATEAFF

clone size: NA
V gene: TRBV7-9
CDR3 protein: CASSPNRGVKGEQYF

clone size: medium-sized
V gene: TRBV7-2
CDR3 protein: CASSPDRGDYNEQFF

clone size: NA
V gene: TRBV27
CDR3 protein: CASSSRDKPTDTQYF

clone size: NA
V gene: TRBV2
CDR3 protein: CASSEGQRHNEQFF

clone size: NA
V gene: TRBV30
CDR3 protein: CAWSGSVNTGELFF

clone size: NA
V gene: TRBV19
CDR3 protein: CASTGQGLNAGELFF

clone size: NA
V gene: TRBV11-3
CDR3 protein: CASRRDSTYNEQFF

clone size: NA
V gene: TRBV18
CDR3 protein: CASSPGQIANTGELFF

clone size: NA
V gene: TRBV28
CDR3 protein: CASSYLPGAAGNTIYF

clone size: NA
V gene: TRBV29-1
CDR3 protein: CSVTGASGEQYF

clone size: NA
V gene: TRBV29-1
CDR3 protein: CSVAATDEQFF

clone size: NA
V gene: TRBV6-6
CDR3 protein: CASSFTQGGDTEAFF

clone size: NA
V gene: TRBV7-3
CDR3 protein: CASSPQGGGTLGKTEAFF

clone size: NA
V gene: TRBV14
CDR3 protein: CASSLPGTGHAFF

clone size: NA
V gene: TRBV6-1
CDR3 protein: CASVQGQGNTEAFF

clone size: NA
V gene: TRBV11-2
CDR3 protein: CASSLGADRLDEQYF